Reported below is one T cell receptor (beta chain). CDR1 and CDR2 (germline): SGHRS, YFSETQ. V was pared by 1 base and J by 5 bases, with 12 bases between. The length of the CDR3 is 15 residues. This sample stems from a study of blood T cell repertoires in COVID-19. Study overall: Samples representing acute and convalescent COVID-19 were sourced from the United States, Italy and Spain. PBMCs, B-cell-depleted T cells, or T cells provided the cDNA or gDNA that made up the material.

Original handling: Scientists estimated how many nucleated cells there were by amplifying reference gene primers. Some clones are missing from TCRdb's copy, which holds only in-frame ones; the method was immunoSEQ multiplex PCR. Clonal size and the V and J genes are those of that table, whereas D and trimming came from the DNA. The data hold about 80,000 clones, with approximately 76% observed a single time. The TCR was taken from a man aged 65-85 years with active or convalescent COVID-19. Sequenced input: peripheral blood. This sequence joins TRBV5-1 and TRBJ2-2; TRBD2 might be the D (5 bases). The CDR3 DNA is TGCGCCAGCAGCTTGAGGACGGAGGCAACCGGGGAGCTGTTTTTT. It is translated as CASSLRTEATGELFF.